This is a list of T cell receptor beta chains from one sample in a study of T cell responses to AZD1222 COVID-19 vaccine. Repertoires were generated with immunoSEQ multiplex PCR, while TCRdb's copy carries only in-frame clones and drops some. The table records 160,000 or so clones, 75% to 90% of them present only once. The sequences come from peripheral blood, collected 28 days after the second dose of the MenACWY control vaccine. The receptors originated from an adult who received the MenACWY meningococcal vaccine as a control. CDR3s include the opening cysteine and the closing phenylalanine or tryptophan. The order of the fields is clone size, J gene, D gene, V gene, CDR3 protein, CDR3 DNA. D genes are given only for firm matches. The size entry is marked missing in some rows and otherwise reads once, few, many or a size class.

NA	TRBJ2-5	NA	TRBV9	CASSVVGWGRETQYF	TGTGCCAGCAGCGTAGTAGGGTGGGGTCGCGAGACCCAGTACTTC
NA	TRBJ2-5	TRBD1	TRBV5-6	CASSLWARQGVGETQYF	TGTGCCAGCAGCTTGTGGGCCCGGCAGGGGGTAGGCGAGACCCAGTACTTC
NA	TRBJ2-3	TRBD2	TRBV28	CASSRLAGGTQYF	TGTGCCAGCAGCCGACTAGCGGGAGGCACGCAGTATTTT
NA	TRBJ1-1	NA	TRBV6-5	CASSLLMNTEAFF	TGTGCCAGCAGCCTCCTCATGAACACTGAAGCTTTCTTT
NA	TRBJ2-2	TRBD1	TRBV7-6	CASRQGTGVAGELFF	TGTGCCAGCAGGCAGGGGACAGGGGTTGCCGGGGAGCTGTTTTTT
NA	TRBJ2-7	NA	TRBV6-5	CASSPHRGEQYF	TGTGCCAGCAGTCCCCACAGAGGCGAGCAGTACTTC
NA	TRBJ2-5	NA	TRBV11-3	CASSLGPEEQETQYF	TGTGCCAGCAGCTTGGGCCCTGAGGAGCAAGAGACCCAGTACTTC
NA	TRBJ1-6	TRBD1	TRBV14	CASSLGTAYNSPLHF	TGTGCCAGCAGCCTTGGGACAGCCTATAATTCACCCCTCCACTTT
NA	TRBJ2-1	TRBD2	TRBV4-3	CASSQFTSGSPSSYNEQFF	TGCGCCAGCAGCCAATTCACTAGCGGGAGCCCTAGCTCCTACAATGAGCAGTTCTTC
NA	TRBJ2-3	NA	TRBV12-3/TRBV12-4	CASSLSRTDTQYF	TGTGCCAGCAGTTTATCTCGCACAGATACGCAGTATTTT
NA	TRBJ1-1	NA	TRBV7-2	CASSLVGKGNTEAFF	TGTGCCAGCAGCTTAGTGGGTAAGGGCAACACTGAAGCTTTCTTT
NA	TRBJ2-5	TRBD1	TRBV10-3	CAIRPDRVQETQYF	TGTGCCATCAGACCGGACAGGGTCCAAGAGACCCAGTACTTC
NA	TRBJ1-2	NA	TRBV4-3	CASSQDSGGNYGYTF	TGCGCCAGCAGCCAAGATTCGGGGGGTAACTATGGCTACACCTTC
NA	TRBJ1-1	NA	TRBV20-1	CRAEQNTEAFF	TGCAGAGCCGAACAGAACACTGAAGCTTTCTTT
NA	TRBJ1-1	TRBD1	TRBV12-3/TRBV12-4	CASTGTGFTEAFF	TGTGCCAGCACCGGGACAGGGTTCACTGAAGCTTTCTTT
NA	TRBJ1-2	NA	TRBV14	CASSQGTGYTF	TGTGCCAGCAGCCAGGGTACGGGCTACACCTTC
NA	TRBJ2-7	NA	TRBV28	CASSGSLFYEQYF	TGTGCCAGCAGTGGTAGCCTCTTCTACGAGCAGTACTTC
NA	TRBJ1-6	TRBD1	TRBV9	CASSVAGDRVGSPLHF	TGTGCCAGCAGCGTAGCGGGGGACAGGGTAGGGTCACCCCTCCACTTT
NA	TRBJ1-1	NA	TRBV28	CASSIARVPSTEAFF	TGTGCCAGCAGTATAGCCAGGGTACCGAGCACTGAAGCTTTCTTT
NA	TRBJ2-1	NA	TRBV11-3	CASSPSVWSAQFF	TGTGCCAGCTCACCCTCAGTTTGGTCCGCTCAGTTCTTC
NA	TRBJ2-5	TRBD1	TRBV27	CASKGDRGRETQYF	TGTGCCAGCAAGGGGGACAGGGGAAGGGAGACCCAGTACTTC
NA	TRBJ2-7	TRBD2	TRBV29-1	CSIRGGAPSSYEQYF	TGCAGCATTCGGGGGGGGGCCCCGAGCTCCTACGAGCAGTACTTC
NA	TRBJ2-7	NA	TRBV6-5	CASARGYEQYF	TGTGCCAGCGCGAGGGGCTACGAGCAGTACTTC
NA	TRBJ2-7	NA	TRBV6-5	CASSYHFGEAYEQYF	TGTGCCAGCAGTTACCACTTCGGGGAAGCCTACGAGCAGTACTTC
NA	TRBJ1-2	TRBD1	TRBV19	CASSIQDRGYGYTF	TGTGCCAGTAGTATTCAGGACAGGGGGTATGGCTACACCTTC
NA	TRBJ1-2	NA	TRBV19	CASMTATNYGYTF	TGTGCCAGTATGACGGCGACTAACTATGGCTACACCTTC
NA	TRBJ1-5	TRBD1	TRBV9	CASSGGTGTYSNQPQHF	TGTGCCAGCAGCGGGGGGACAGGGACGTATAGCAATCAGCCCCAGCATTTT
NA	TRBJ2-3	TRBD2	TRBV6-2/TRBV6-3	CASSYIRGGTDTQYF	TGTGCCAGCAGTTATATCCGGGGGGGCACAGATACGCAGTATTTT
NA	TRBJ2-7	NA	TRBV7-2	CASSVLRGYEQYF	TGTGCCAGCAGCGTTTTAAGGGGATACGAGCAGTACTTC
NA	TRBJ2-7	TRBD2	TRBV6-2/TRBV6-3	CASSERTSGIAEQYF	TGTGCCAGCAGTGAGCGGACTAGCGGGATTGCCGAGCAGTACTTC
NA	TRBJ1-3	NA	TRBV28	CASSLGSGNTIYF	TGTGCCAGCAGTTTAGGGTCAGGAAACACCATATATTTT
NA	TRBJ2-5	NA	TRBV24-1	CATSSISQETQYF	TGTGCCACCAGTTCCATATCGCAAGAGACCCAGTACTTC
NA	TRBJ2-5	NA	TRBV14	CASSHRVGWETQYF	TGTGCCAGCAGCCACAGGGTCGGGTGGGAGACCCAGTACTTC
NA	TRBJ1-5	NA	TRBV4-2	CASSSRWGADQPQHF	TGTGCCAGCAGCTCTCGGTGGGGGGCGGATCAGCCCCAGCATTTT
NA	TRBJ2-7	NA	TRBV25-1	CASSLEGAQYF	TGTGCCAGCAGCCTGGAAGGGGCGCAGTACTTC
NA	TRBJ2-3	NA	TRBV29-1	CSGSTDTQYF	TGCAGCGGATCAACAGATACGCAGTATTTT
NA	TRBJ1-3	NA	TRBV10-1	CASSASGGNTIYF	TGCGCCAGCAGTGCCTCGGGAGGAAACACCATATATTTT
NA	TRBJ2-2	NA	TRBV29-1	CSVGQASANTGELFF	TGCAGCGTTGGGCAGGCTAGCGCGAACACCGGGGAGCTGTTTTTT
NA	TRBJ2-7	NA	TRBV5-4	CASSFGPYEQYF	TGTGCCAGCAGCTTTGGACCCTACGAGCAGTACTTC
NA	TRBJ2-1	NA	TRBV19	CASSIQGIVHNEQFF	TGTGCCAGTAGTATACAGGGAATCGTTCACAATGAGCAGTTCTTC
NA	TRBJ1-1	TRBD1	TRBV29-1	CSANGQGTEAFF	TGCAGCGCTAACGGACAGGGGACTGAAGCTTTCTTT
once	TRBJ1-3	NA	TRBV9	CASSKFTDNPGNTIYF	TGTGCCAGCAGCAAGTTTACAGATAATCCTGGAAACACCATATATTTT
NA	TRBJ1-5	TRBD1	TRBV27	CASREGQGSNQPQHF	TGTGCCAGCAGAGAGGGACAGGGGTCCAATCAGCCCCAGCATTTT
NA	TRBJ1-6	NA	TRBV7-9	CASSLGDLPLHF	TGTGCCAGCAGCTTAGGGGACTTACCCCTCCACTTT
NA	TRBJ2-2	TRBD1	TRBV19	CASRRTGWTGELFF	TGTGCCAGTAGACGGACAGGGTGGACCGGGGAGCTGTTTTTT
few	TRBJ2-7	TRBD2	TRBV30	CAWRPLAGVVSEQYF	TGTGCCTGGAGACCACTAGCGGGAGTCGTAAGCGAGCAGTACTTC
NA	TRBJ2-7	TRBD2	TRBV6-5	CASRLAGGPGEQYF	TGTGCCAGCAGACTAGCGGGAGGGCCGGGCGAGCAGTACTTC
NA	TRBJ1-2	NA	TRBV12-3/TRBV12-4	CASSLSAVYGYTF	TGTGCCAGCAGTTTATCGGCAGTCTATGGCTACACCTTC
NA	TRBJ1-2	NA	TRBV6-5	CASSPIRPANYGYTF	TGTGCCAGCAGTCCTATCCGTCCAGCTAACTATGGCTACACCTTC
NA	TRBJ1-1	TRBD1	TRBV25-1	CASSEEGRGFGGFF	TGTGCCAGCAGTGAAGAGGGCAGGGGGTTCGGAGGTTTCTTT
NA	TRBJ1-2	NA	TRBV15	CATSARFGGYTF	TGTGCCACCAGCGCCCGTTTTGGTGGCTACACCTTC
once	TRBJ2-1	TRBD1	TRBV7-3	CASGSGTAGYNEQFF	TGTGCCAGCGGTTCCGGGACAGCAGGGTACAATGAGCAGTTCTTC
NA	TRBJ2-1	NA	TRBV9	CASSTQTRPYNEQFF	TGTGCCAGCAGCACCCAGACCCGGCCATACAATGAGCAGTTCTTC
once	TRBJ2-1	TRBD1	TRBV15	CATSRTGGRGDSSYNEQFF	TGTGCCACCAGCAGGACAGGGGGCAGGGGAGATAGCTCCTACAATGAGCAGTTCTTC
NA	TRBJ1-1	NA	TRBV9	CASSATGNTEAFF	TGTGCCAGCAGCGCCACAGGGAACACTGAAGCTTTCTTT
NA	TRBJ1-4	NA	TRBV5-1	CASTSGSTSEKLFF	TGCGCCAGCACATCCGGGTCTACCAGTGAAAAACTGTTTTTT
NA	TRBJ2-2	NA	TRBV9	CASSASTNTGELFF	TGTGCCAGCAGCGCTTCAACGAACACCGGGGAGCTGTTTTTT
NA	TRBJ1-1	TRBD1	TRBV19	CASSIAGTVNTEAFF	TGTGCCAGTAGTATCGCCGGGACAGTGAACACTGAAGCTTTCTTT
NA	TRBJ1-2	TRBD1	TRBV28	CASSSGQGLRVYGYTF	TGTGCCAGCAGTTCGGGACAGGGCTTACGGGTCTATGGCTACACCTTC